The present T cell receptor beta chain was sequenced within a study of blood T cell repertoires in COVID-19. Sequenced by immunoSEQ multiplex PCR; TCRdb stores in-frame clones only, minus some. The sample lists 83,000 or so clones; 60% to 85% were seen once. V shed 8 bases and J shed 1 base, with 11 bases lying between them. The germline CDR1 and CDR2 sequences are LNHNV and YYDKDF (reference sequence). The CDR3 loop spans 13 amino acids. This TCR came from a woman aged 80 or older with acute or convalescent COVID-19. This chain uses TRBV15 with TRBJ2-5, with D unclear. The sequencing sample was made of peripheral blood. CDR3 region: CATQRGFQETQYF. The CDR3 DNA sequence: TGTGCCACCCAACGCGGCTTCCAAGAGACCCAGTACTTC.